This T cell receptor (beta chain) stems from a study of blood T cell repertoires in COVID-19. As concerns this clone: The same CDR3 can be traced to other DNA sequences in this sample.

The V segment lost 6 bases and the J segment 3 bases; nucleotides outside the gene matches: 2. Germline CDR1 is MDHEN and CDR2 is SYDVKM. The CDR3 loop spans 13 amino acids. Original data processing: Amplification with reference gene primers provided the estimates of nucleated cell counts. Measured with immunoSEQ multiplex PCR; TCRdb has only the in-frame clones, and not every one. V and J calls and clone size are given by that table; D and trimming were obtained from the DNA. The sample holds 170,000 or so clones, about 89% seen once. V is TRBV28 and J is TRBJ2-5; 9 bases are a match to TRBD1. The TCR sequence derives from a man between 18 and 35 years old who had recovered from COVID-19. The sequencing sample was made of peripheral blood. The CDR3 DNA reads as TGTGCCAGCAGAGGGACAGGGAAAGAGACCCAGTACTTC. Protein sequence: CASRGTGKETQYF.